The source of this TCR beta chain is a study of siplizumab effects on memory and regulatory T cells. On this clone: Its target is not known.

In germline, CDR1 is MNHEY, CDR2 SMNVEV (reference sequence). The CDR3 covers 14 residues. V lost 6 bases and J 2 bases, leaving 12 bases between the germline ends. For every sample, 100,000 or so TCR templates were assayed. Some clones are missing from TCRdb's copy, which holds only in-frame ones; the method was immunoSEQ multiplex PCR. The table has over 90,000 clones, approximately 90% seen once. General study results and limits: Among sequences traceable to unstimulated CD4+ memory cells, alloreactive ones were significantly reduced by siplizumab.

This TCR came from a human donor in good health. Material for sequencing was CD4+ T cells sorted from blood. This sequence joins TRBV27 and TRBJ2-3, with D unresolved. DNA for the CDR3: TGTGCCAGCAGCTTTTCCACGGCCACAGATACGCAGTATTTT. Amino acid sequence: CASSFSTATDTQYF.